The rows below give T cell receptor beta chains drawn from one sample of a study of identical twins. One entry per CDR3 protein, called by TCRdb with MiXCR from the 5' RACE reads. Of about 550,000 distinct CDR3 sequences listed, 20% to 25% are singletons. A further study also used this sample, focusing on yellow fever vaccine responses in identical twins.

Sequencing used CD4+ T cells sorted from blood. All receptors come from a young woman in good health. Both conserved end residues are part of each CDR3. D genes are given only for firm matches. Part of the rows lack a size; the others show once, few, many or a class for expanded clones.

length,D,size,V,J,CDR3,DNA
15,TRBD1,few,TRBV27,TRBJ1-5,CASSPHVGQNQPQHF,TGTGCCAGCAGTCCGCACGTGGGACAGAATCAGCCCCAGCATTTT
14,TRBD1,.,TRBV20-1,TRBJ1-1,CSAIHGTVNTEAFF,TGCAGTGCCATACACGGGACAGTGAACACTGAAGCTTTCTTT
15,.,.,TRBV7-8,TRBJ2-2,CASSLGGLVSGELFF,TGTGCCAGCAGCTTAGGTGGTCTAGTGTCCGGGGAGCTGTTTTTT
16,TRBD1,.,TRBV7-8,TRBJ1-2,CASSLALRTGDYGYTF,TGTGCCAGCAGCTTAGCGCTCCGGACAGGGGACTATGGCTACACCTTC
14,.,few,TRBV5-1,TRBJ2-5,CASSPGQTQETQYF,TGCGCCAGCAGCCCCGGACAGACGCAAGAGACCCAGTACTTC
15,.,few,TRBV28,TRBJ2-7,CASSYKRGRAVEQYF,TGTGCCAGCAGCTACAAAAGGGGCCGAGCTGTAGAGCAGTACTTC
16,TRBD2,.,TRBV7-9,TRBJ2-1,CASSLPPTSGRVEQFF,TGTGCCAGCAGCTTACCCCCGACTAGCGGGAGGGTAGAGCAGTTCTTC
12,.,.,TRBV6-2/TRBV6-3,TRBJ1-1,CASSYSGSKAFF,TGTGCCAGCAGTTACTCGGGTTCGAAGGCTTTCTTT
15,.,.,TRBV3-1,TRBJ2-3,CASSQRGGVVDTQYF,TGTGCCAGCAGCCAACGAGGGGGGGTGGTAGATACGCAGTATTTT
12,.,.,TRBV20-1,TRBJ1-1,CSDPGWDTEAFF,TGCAGTGACCCCGGATGGGACACTGAAGCTTTCTTT
17,.,few,TRBV6-5,TRBJ1-1,CASSYSTQLVLNTEAFF,TGTGCCAGCAGTTACTCGACCCAGTTGGTATTGAACACTGAAGCTTTCTTT
12,.,few,TRBV20-1,TRBJ1-5,CSARTSNQPQHF,TGCAGTGCTAGAACTAGCAATCAGCCCCAGCATTTT
15,.,few,TRBV3-1,TRBJ1-1,CASSQRRGQNTEAFF,TGTGCCAGCAGCCAAAGACGGGGCCAGAACACTGAAGCTTTCTTT
16,.,.,TRBV4-1,TRBJ1-2,CASSQDGSTANYGYTF,TGCGCCAGCAGCCAAGATGGTTCGACGGCTAACTATGGCTACACCTTC
14,TRBD1,few,TRBV20-1,TRBJ1-2,CSARPDRGNYGYTF,TGCAGTGCTAGGCCAGACAGGGGGAACTATGGCTACACCTTC
14,.,few,TRBV7-9,TRBJ1-4,CASSLDLAKEKLFF,TGTGCCAGCAGCTTGGACCTTGCCAAGGAAAAACTGTTTTTT
16,TRBD1,few,TRBV12-3/TRBV12-4,TRBJ2-2,CASTGQGSANTGELFF,TGTGCCAGCACCGGACAGGGGTCAGCGAACACCGGGGAGCTGTTTTTT
16,.,few,TRBV18,TRBJ2-7,CASSPERTRIQYEQYF,TGTGCCAGCTCACCTGAGAGGACACGGATACAATACGAGCAGTACTTC
15,TRBD2,few,TRBV20-1,TRBJ2-6,CSANMGGSGANVLTF,TGCAGTGCTAACATGGGGGGGTCTGGGGCCAACGTCCTGACTTTC
15,TRBD2,few,TRBV6-5,TRBJ2-5,CASSTSGTVGETQYF,TGTGCCAGCAGTACTAGCGGGACGGTGGGAGAGACCCAGTACTTC
17,.,.,TRBV27,TRBJ2-3,CASSSPWASAVSDTQYF,TGTGCCAGCAGTTCCCCGTGGGCTAGCGCCGTTTCAGATACGCAGTATTTT
14,TRBD1,few,TRBV20-1,TRBJ1-2,CSAGDRRLDYGYTF,TGCAGTGCTGGGGACAGGCGGTTGGACTATGGCTACACCTTC
12,.,.,TRBV6-1,TRBJ1-2,CASTTREHGYTF,TGTGCCAGCACGACCCGGGAACATGGCTACACCTTC
13,.,many,TRBV12-3/TRBV12-4,TRBJ1-5,CASSSTVGQPQHF,TGTGCCAGCAGTTCGACAGTGGGTCAGCCCCAGCATTTT
15,TRBD2,many,TRBV12-3/TRBV12-4,TRBJ2-1,CASSTGLAGYNEQFF,TGTGCCAGCAGTACGGGACTAGCGGGATACAATGAGCAGTTCTTC